The 24 T cell receptor beta chains in this list originate from one sample, sequenced in a study of blood T cell repertoires in COVID-19. Measured with immunoSEQ multiplex PCR; TCRdb has only the in-frame clones, and not every one. This sample has about 150,000 clones, with approximately 85% found just once. Sequenced sample: peripheral blood. These TCRs come from a man aged 55 to 70 with COVID-19, enrolled during active disease.

The chain employs TRBV19 and TRBJ1-6; D gene ambiguous. CDR3 size: 18 residues. The germline V gene has CDR1 LNHDA and CDR2 SQIVND (reference sequence). V was trimmed by 4 bases and J by 1 base, leaving 17 bases between them. The chain's CDR3 is CASSKGLGRGSYNSPLHF. The DNA for the CDR3 is TGTGCCAGTAGTAAAGGACTTGGACGGGGATCCTATAATTCACCCCTCCACTTT.

The V and J genes are TRBV19 and TRBJ2-1, with TRBD2 as a possible D gene (6 bases). Trimming pared 4 bases from V and 6 bases from J, leaving 10 bases between. Germline V gives CDR1 LNHDA, CDR2 SQIVND (reference sequence). The CDR3 covers 13 residues. CDR3 coding DNA: TGTGCCAGTAGTACAGGGACTGTCAATGAGCAGTTCTTC. It encodes CASSTGTVNEQFF.

This chain connects TRBV7-3 to TRBJ2-1; 7 nucleotides align to TRBD1. Germline assignment: CDR1 SGHTA and CDR2 FQGTGA. Trimming took 5 bases from V and 7 from J; bases not matched to a gene: 17. The length of the CDR3 is 17 residues. CDR3 in amino acids: CASSPNPIGTVWNEQFF. In DNA, the CDR3 is TGTGCCAGCAGCCCGAATCCAATCGGGACAGTCTGGAATGAGCAGTTCTTC. Full variable domain (outside the CDR3, taken from reference TRBV7-3 and TRBJ2-1): GAGVSQTPSNKVTEKGKYVELRCDPISGHTALYWYRQSLGQGPEFLIYFQGTGAADDSGLPNDRFFAVRPEGSVSTLKIQRTERGDSAVYLCASSPNPIGTVWNEQFFGPGTRLTVL.

This sequence joins TRBV7-2 and TRBJ2-2; D gene unclear. The CDR3 covers 15 residues. CDR1 and CDR2 from the germline V gene are SGHTA and FQGNSA. The V end was cut by 2 bases, the J end by 0 bases, with 7 bases between. This CDR3 is CASSLSISNTGELFF. DNA of the CDR3: TGTGCCAGCAGCTTATCAATTTCGAACACCGGGGAGCTGTTTTTT.

The CDR3 DNA follows: TGCGCCAGCAGCTTGGGGCAGGTCCTGCAAGAAGCTTTCTTT. This sequence encodes CASSLGQVLQEAFF. The chain uses TRBV5-1 and TRBJ1-1, with D unresolved. The V end was cut by 0 bases, the J end by 8 bases, with 14 bases between. The CDR3 consists of 14 residues. The germline V gene has CDR1 SGHRS and CDR2 YFSETQ.

The chain joins TRBV5-8 to TRBJ2-3; a possible D gene is TRBD1 (6 bases). Germline CDR1 is SGHTS and CDR2 is YDEGEE. V was trimmed by 3 bases and J by 4 bases, leaving 6 bases between them. The CDR3 contains 12 residues. CDR3: CASSSGADTQYF. The CDR3 bases are TGTGCCAGCAGCTCAGGGGCAGATACGCAGTATTTT.

The J gene is TRBJ2-5, the V gene TRBV7-2; D ambiguous. Germline CDR1 and CDR2: SGHTA and FQGNSA. The CDR3 runs 12 residues. The V end was cut by 4 bases, the J end by 4 bases, with 7 bases between. CDR3 residues: CASSSSRETQYF. The DNA of the CDR3 is TGTGCCAGCAGCTCTTCTAGAGAGACCCAGTACTTC.

The genes are TRBV3-1 (or the pseudogene TRBV3-2) and TRBJ2-1, with D maybe TRBD1 (8 bases). Trimming shortened V by 1 base and J by 10 bases, and 17 bases separated the two germline ends. Germline V gene data show CDR1 as LGHDT and CDR2 as YNNKEL (reference sequence). This CDR3 is 15 amino acids long. Here the CDR3 DNA reads TGTGCCAGCAGCCAAGTCACAGGGGGGGCCCTCGAGCAGTTCTTC. Translating it yields CASSQVTGGALEQFF.

The rearrangement uses TRBV19 and TRBJ2-1, with 10 nucleotides matching TRBD2. The CDR3 is 15 amino acids. The germline V gene encodes CDR1 LNHDA and CDR2 SQIVND (reference sequence). The V segment lost 5 bases and the J segment 7 bases; nucleotides outside the gene matches: 8. This CDR3 reads CASSALAGAGNEQFF. CDR3 bases: TGTGCCAGTAGTGCTCTAGCGGGAGCGGGTAATGAGCAGTTCTTC.

J is TRBJ1-6 and V is TRBV6-6, with D tentatively TRBD1 (5 bases). With 2 bases removed from V and 6 bases from J, the gap between germline ends came to 11 bases. In germline, CDR1 is MNHNY, CDR2 SVGAGI (reference sequence). The length of the CDR3 is 15 residues. The CDR3 here is CASSYQLGGNSPLHF. CDR3 in DNA: TGTGCCAGCAGTTACCAATTGGGGGGTAATTCACCCCTCCACTTT.

V is TRBV6-5 and J is TRBJ1-5, with D hard to call. V was shortened by 10 bases and J by 0 bases, with 7 bases between the two germline ends. Germline CDR1 and CDR2: MNHEY and SVGAGI. The CDR3 extends over 12 amino acids. CDR3 nucleotide sequence: TGTGCCACGGCGGATAGCAATCAGCCCCAGCATTTT. This gives the protein CATADSNQPQHF.

The CDR3 reads CASSLGFGRGYTDTQYF. DNA for the CDR3: TGTGCCAGCAGCTTAGGATTCGGGCGGGGATACACAGATACGCAGTATTTT. The rearrangement joins TRBV7-2 to TRBJ2-3, with D possibly matching TRBD2 (6 bases). V lost 1 base to trimming and J lost 2 bases, with 16 bases between them. Germline assignment: CDR1 SGHTA and CDR2 FQGNSA. The CDR3 runs to 17 residues.

V is TRBV10-3 and J is TRBJ2-6, with D maybe TRBD1 (5 bases). V shed 2 bases and J shed 12 bases, with 14 bases lying between them. CDR1 is ENHRY, CDR2 SYGVKD, per germline. The CDR3 runs 14 residues. The CDR3 here is CAISEAQGLGVLTF. CDR3 DNA: TGTGCCATCAGTGAGGCCCAGGGTTTAGGCGTCCTGACTTTC.

The V gene is TRBV12-3 or TRBV12-4, the J gene TRBJ2-5; no definite D call. Trimming removed 6 bases at V and 2 bases at J, with 10 bases between. This CDR3 is 13 amino acids long. CDR3 sequence reads: CASSPEIQETQYF. The DNA of the CDR3 is TGTGCCAGCAGCCCAGAAATACAAGAGACCCAGTACTTC.

J is TRBJ1-2 and V is TRBV18; D uncertain. CDR1 and CDR2 from the germline V gene are KGHSH and LQKENI. V was shortened by 0 bases and J by 3 bases, with 8 bases between the two germline ends. The CDR3 totals 14 residues. CDR3 amino acids: CASSPPLGDYGYTF. DNA for the CDR3: TGTGCCAGCTCACCACCCCTAGGAGACTATGGCTACACCTTC.

The CDR3: CASSLSPDTQYF. As DNA, the CDR3 is TGTGCCAGCAGCTTAAGCCCAGATACGCAGTATTTT. The rearrangement links TRBV7-2 to TRBJ2-3; no reliable D call. V was trimmed by 2 bases and J by 4 bases, leaving 4 bases between them. Per the germline V gene, CDR1 is SGHTA and CDR2 is FQGNSA. The CDR3 totals 12 residues.

CDR3 residues: CASSQNDRVGAETQYF. For the CDR3, the DNA is TGCGCCAGCAGCCAAAATGACAGGGTTGGAGCAGAGACCCAGTACTTC. The V call is TRBV4-3, the J call TRBJ2-5; 7 positions agree with TRBD1. The CDR3 runs to 16 residues. The V gene end was trimmed by 2 bases and the J gene end by 4 bases; junction bases not matched to a gene: 10. Germline CDR1 is LGHNA and CDR2 is YSLEER.

V gene TRBV6-5 combines with J gene TRBJ1-5; 7 nucleotides match TRBD1. This CDR3 is 14 amino acids long. Germline V CDR1 and CDR2: MNHEY, SVGAGI. V shed 7 bases and J 0 bases; nucleotides not matched to a gene: 3. As DNA, the CDR3 is TGTGCCAGCAATAACAGGGGTAGCAATCAGCCCCAGCATTTT. It encodes CASNNRGSNQPQHF.

CDR3 protein: CSASRTASFQLFF. In DNA form, the CDR3 reads TGCAGTGCTAGTCGGACAGCTTCGTTTCAACTGTTTTTT. The genes are TRBV20-1 and TRBJ1-4, with a tentative D call TRBD1 (6 bases). Trimming took 3 bases from V and 12 from J, leaving 17 bases between them. The CDR3 length is 13 residues. From germline, CDR1 is DFQATT and CDR2 SNEGSKA (reference sequence).

J is TRBJ1-1 and V is TRBV12-3 or TRBV12-4; possible D gene TRBD1, 5 bases. The V and J ends lost 6 bases and 8 bases respectively, with 16 bases between them. This CDR3 has 13 amino acids. This CDR3 reads CASSPSGYGEAFF. In DNA, the CDR3 is TGTGCCAGCAGCCCATCAGGGTACGGGGAAGCTTTCTTT.

This clone was observed a handful of times. The rearrangement links TRBV7-3 to TRBJ1-2; D gene ambiguous. V was cut by 1 base and J by 1 base, with 13 bases left in between. Looked up from germline, CDR1 is SGHTA and CDR2 is FQGTGA. The CDR3 contains 16 residues. The chain's CDR3 is CASSLIGGRHNYGYTF. The DNA for the CDR3 is TGTGCCAGCAGCTTAATCGGTGGTCGCCATAACTATGGCTACACCTTC.

The rearrangement links TRBV6-2 or TRBV6-3 to TRBJ2-3; 14 bases match TRBD2. This CDR3 has 17 residues. The ends lost 6 bases at V and 2 bases at J; junction bases unmatched: 7. Germline V gene sequence: CDR1 MNHEY, CDR2 SVGEGT. The CDR3 bases are TGTGCCAGCAGCCCGCGACTAGCGGGGGGGATCACAGATACGCAGTATTTT. As protein: CASSPRLAGGITDTQYF.

The chain combines TRBV7-2 with TRBJ2-7; 8 bases are a match to TRBD1. CDR1 and CDR2 from the germline V gene are SGHTA and FQGNSA. V shed 1 base and J 1 base; nucleotides not matched to a gene: 6. This CDR3 comprises 16 residues. DNA of the CDR3: TGTGCCAGCAGCTTAGGGGGGACAGGTCCTTCCTACGAGCAGTACTTC. This translates into CASSLGGTGPSYEQYF.

The chain carries TRBV7-8 and TRBJ1-1, with 9 positions matching TRBD1. V trimming: 0 bases; J trimming: 5 bases; junction bases outside the gene matches: 4. The germline V gene has CDR1 SGHVS and CDR2 FQNEAQ. The CDR3 extends over 15 amino acids. CDR3 region: CASSLADRGSTEAFF. CDR3 in DNA: TGTGCCAGCAGCTTAGCAGACAGGGGGTCTACTGAAGCTTTCTTT.